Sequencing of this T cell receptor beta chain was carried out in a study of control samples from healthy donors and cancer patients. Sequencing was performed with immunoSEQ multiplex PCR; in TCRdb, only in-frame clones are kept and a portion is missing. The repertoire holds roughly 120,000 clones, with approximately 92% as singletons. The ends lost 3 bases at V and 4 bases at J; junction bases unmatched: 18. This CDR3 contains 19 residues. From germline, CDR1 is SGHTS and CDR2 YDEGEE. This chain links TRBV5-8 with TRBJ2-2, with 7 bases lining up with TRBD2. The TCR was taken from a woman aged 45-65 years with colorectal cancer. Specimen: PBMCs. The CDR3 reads CASSSDGGGGGPITGELFF. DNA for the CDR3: TGTGCCAGCAGCTCCGACGGTGGCGGGGGAGGGCCCATCACCGGGGAGCTGTTTTTT.